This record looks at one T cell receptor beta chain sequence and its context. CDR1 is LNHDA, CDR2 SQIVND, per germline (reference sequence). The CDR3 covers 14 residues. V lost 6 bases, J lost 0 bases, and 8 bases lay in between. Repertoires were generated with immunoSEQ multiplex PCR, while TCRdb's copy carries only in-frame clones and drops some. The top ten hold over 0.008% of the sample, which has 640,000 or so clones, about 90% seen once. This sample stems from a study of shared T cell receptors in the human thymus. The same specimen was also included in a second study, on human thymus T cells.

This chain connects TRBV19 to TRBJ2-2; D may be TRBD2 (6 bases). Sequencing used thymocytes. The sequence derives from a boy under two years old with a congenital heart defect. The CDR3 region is CASRGGANTGELFF. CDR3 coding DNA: TGTGCCAGTAGGGGCGGGGCGAACACCGGGGAGCTGTTTTTT.